The clone carrying this T cell receptor beta chain was observed a single time. Antigen: not known. TCRdb recomputed calls from the 5' RACE reads with MiXCR, one row per CDR3 protein. The sample lists 9,500 to 15,000 distinct CDR3 sequences, roughly 51% occurring once. Tregs were sorted as CD4+CD25+CD127-/low cells. This CDR3 has 15 residues. V lost 6 bases, J lost 3 bases, and 5 bases stayed unmatched. Findings and limits, study-wide: Tumor Tregs overlapped most with tumor, then blood, naive CD4+ cells. Tumor memory CD4+ T cell TCR gene usage clustered with blood and lymph node memory CD4+ cells and lymph node naive CD4+ cells.

Sequenced: tumor-infiltrating Tregs sorted from the breast tumor. The rearrangement links TRBV23-1 to TRBJ2-5, with TRBD2 matching over 12 bases. TRBV23-1 is annotated as an ORF whose role is uncertain. The source is a female donor with breast cancer. The CDR3 spells CASRRLAGAEETQYF. The CDR3 DNA sequence: TGCGCCAGCAGGAGACTAGCGGGAGCAGAAGAGACCCAGTACTTC.